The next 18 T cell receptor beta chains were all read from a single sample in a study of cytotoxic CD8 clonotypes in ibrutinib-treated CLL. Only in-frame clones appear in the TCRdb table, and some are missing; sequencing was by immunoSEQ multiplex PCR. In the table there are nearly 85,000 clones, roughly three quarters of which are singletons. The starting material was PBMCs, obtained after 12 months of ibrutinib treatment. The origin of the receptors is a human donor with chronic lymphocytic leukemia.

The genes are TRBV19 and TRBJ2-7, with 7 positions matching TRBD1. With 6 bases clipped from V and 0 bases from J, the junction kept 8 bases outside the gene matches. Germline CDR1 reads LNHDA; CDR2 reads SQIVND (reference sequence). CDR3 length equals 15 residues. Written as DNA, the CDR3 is TGTGCCAGTAGGTCCACCGGGACAGACTCCTACGAGCAGTACTTC. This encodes CASRSTGTDSYEQYF.

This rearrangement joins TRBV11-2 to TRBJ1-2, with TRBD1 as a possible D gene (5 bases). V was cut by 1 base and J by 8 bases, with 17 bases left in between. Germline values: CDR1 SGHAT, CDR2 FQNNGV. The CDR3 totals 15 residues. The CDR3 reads CASSLVVGAPGGYTF. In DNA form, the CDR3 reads TGTGCCAGCAGCTTAGTGGTAGGGGCCCCCGGGGGCTACACCTTC.

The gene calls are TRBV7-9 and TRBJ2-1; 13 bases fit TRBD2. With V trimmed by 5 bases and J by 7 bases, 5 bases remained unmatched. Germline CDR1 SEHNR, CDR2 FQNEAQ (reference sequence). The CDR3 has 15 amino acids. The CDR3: CASSPPGLAGNEQFF. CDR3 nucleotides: TGTGCCAGCAGCCCACCGGGACTAGCGGGAAATGAGCAGTTCTTC.

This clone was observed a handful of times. CDR3 nucleotide sequence: TGTGCCAGCAGTCCGACCGGGACACACTACAATGAGCAGTTCTTC. Protein product: CASSPTGTHYNEQFF. The rearrangement joins TRBV6-4 to TRBJ2-1, with D tentatively TRBD1 (6 bases). This CDR3 is built from 15 residues. V was shortened by 5 bases and J by 3 bases, with 14 bases between the two germline ends. The germline gives CDR1 MRHNA, CDR2 SNTAGT.

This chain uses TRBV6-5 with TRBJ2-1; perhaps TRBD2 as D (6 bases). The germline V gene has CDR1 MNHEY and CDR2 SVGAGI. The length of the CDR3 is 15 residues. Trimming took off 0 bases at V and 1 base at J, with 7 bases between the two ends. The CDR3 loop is CASSYSAGSYNEQFF. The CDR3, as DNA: TGTGCCAGCAGTTACTCGGCGGGGTCCTACAATGAGCAGTTCTTC.

The CDR3: CASSWEGPTALGDTQYF. The CDR3 DNA sequence: TGTGCCAGCAGCTGGGAAGGTCCGACAGCCCTGGGGGATACGCAGTATTTT. The chain recombines TRBV14 with TRBJ2-3, with D perhaps matching TRBD1 (5 bases). CDR1 and CDR2 (germline): SGHDN, FVKESK. V was trimmed by 5 bases and J by 6 bases, leaving 24 bases between them. The length of the CDR3 is 17 residues. Full variable domain (rest looked up from reference TRBV14 and TRBJ2-3): EAGVTQFPSHSVIEKGQTVTLRCDPISGHDNLYWYRRVMGKEIKFLLHFVKESKQDESGMPNNRFLAERTGGTYSTLKVQPAELEDSGVYFCASSWEGPTALGDTQYFGPGTRLTVL.

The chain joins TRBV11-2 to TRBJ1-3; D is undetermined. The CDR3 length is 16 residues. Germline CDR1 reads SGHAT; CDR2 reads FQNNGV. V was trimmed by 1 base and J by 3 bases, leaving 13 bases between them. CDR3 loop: CASSLADGWIGNTIYF. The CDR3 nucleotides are TGTGCCAGCAGCTTAGCCGACGGGTGGATTGGAAACACCATATATTTT.

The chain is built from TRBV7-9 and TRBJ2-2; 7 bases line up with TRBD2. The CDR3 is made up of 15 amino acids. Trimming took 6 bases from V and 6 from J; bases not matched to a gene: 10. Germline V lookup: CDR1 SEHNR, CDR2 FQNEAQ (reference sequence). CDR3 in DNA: TGTGCCAGCAGGGGCGGGGGTGCCCTCCCCGGGGAGCTGTTTTTT. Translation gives CASRGGGALPGELFF.

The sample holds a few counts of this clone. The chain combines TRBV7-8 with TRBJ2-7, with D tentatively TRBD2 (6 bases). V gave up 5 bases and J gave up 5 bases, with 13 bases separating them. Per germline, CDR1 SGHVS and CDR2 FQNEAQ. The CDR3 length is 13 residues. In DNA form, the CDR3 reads TGTGCCAGCAGCGCCCCCAGGAGGGACGAGCAGTACTTC. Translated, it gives CASSAPRRDEQYF.

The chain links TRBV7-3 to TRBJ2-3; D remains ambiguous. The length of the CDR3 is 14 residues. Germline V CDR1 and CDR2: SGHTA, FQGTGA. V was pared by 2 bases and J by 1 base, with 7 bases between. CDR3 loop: CASSLGPGTDTQYF. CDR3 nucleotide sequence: TGTGCCAGCAGCTTAGGGCCTGGCACAGATACGCAGTATTTT.

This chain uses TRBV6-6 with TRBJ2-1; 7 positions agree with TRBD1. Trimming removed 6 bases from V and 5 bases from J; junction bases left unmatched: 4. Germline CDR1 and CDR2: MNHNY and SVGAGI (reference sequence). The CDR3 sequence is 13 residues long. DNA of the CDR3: TGTGCCAGCAGCCGACAGGGCGACAATGAGCAGTTCTTC. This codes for CASSRQGDNEQFF.

Here the CDR3 reads CAWSISGTGPRGYTF. The CDR3 DNA follows: TGTGCCTGGAGTATTTCGGGTACCGGACCTCGAGGCTACACCTTC. V usage is TRBV30 and J usage is TRBJ1-2; D unclear. The germline V gene encodes CDR1 GTSNPN and CDR2 SVGIG (reference sequence). The V end lost 2 bases, the J end lost 8 bases, and 21 bases lay between the germline ends. This CDR3 has 15 residues.

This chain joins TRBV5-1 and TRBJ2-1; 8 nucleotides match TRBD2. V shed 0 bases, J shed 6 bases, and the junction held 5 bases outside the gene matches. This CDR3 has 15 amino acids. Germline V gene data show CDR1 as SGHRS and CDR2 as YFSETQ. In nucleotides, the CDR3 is TGCGCCAGCAGCTTGGGCGCTAGCGGGCTCAATGAGCAGTTCTTC. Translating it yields CASSLGASGLNEQFF. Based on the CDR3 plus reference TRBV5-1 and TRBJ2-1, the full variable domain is KAGVTQTPRYLIKTRGQQVTLSCSPISGHRSVSWYQQTPGQGLQFLFEYFSETQRNKGNFPGRFSGRQFSNSRSEMNVSTLELGDSALYLCASSLGASGLNEQFFGPGTRLTVL.

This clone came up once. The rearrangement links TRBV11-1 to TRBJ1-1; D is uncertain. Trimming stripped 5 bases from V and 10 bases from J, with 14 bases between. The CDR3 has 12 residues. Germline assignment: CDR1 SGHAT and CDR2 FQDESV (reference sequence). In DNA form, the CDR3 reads TGTGCCAGCAGCCCCGACACCCTGCCAGCTTTCTTT. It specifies CASSPDTLPAFF.

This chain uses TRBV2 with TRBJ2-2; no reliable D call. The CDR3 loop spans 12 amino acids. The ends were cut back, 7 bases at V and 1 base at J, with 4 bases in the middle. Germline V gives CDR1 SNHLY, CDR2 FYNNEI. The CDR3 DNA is TGTGCCAGCAACAAGAACACCGGGGAGCTGTTTTTT. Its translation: CASNKNTGELFF.

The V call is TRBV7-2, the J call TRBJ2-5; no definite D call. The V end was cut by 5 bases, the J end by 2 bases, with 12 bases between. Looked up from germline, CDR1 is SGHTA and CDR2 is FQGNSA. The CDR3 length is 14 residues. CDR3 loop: CASSPRVGQETQYF. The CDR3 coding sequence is TGTGCCAGCAGCCCCCGGGTGGGGCAAGAGACCCAGTACTTC.

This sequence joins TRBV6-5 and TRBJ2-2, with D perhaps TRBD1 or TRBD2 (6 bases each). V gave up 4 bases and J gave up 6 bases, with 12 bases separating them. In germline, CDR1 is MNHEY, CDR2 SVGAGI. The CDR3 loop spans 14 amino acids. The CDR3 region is CASSSGGGAGELFF. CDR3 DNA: TGTGCCAGCAGTTCCGGGGGCGGCGCCGGGGAGCTGTTTTTT.

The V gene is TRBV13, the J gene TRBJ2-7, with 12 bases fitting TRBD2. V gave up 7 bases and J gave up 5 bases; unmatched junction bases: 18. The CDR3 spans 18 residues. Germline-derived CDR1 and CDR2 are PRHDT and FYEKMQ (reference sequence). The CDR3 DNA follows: TGTGCCAGCACCAGGAGGGCTAGCGGGAGGGCCGTGAGCGACGAGCAGTACTTC. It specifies CASTRRASGRAVSDEQYF.